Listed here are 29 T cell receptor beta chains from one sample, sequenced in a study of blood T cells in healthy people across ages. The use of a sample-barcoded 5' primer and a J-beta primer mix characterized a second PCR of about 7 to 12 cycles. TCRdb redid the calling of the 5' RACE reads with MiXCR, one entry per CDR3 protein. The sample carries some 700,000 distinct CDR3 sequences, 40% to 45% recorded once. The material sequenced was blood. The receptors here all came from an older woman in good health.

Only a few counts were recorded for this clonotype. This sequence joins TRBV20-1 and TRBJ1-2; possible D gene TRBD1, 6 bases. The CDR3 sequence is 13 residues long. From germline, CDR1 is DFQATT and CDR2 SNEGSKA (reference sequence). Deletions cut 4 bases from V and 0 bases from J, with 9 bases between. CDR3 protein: CSAIGGPNYGYTF. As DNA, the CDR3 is TGCAGTGCTATTGGGGGGCCTAACTATGGCTACACCTTC.

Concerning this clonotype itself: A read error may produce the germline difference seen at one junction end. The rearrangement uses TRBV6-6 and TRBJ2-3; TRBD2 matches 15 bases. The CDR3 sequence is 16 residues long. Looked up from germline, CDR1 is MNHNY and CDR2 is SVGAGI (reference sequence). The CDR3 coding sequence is TGTGCCGGCAGGGGACTAGCGGGAGGAGAAACAGATACGCAGTATTTT. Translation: CAGRGLAGGETDTQYF.

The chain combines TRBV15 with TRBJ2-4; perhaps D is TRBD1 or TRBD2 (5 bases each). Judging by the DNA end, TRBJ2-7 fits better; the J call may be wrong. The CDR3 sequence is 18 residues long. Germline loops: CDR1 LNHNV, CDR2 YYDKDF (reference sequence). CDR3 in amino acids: CATSRGGTFGGSIYEQYF. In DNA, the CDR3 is TGTGCCACCAGCAGAGGGGGCACTTTTGGGGGATCTATCTACGAGCAGTACTTC.

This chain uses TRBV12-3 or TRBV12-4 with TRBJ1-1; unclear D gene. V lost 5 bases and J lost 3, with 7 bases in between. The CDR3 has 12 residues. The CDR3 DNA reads TGTGCCAGCAGTGGGCAGTACACTGAAGCTTTCTTT. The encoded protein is CASSGQYTEAFF.

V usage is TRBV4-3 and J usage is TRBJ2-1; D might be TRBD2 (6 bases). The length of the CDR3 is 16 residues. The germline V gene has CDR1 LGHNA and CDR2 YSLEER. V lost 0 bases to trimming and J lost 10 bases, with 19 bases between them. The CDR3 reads CASSQEAGLPFKEQFF. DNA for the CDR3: TGCGCCAGCAGCCAAGAGGCGGGACTCCCTTTCAAGGAGCAGTTCTTC.

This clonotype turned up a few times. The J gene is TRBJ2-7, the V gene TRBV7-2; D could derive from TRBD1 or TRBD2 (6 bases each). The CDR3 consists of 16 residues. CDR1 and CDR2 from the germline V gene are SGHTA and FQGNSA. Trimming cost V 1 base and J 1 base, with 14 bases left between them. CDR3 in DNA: TGTGCCAGCAGCTTAGGCTTAGGAGGGGGTTCCTACGAGCAGTACTTC. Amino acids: CASSLGLGGGSYEQYF.

The CDR3 protein is CASSVGTGGLTFF. The CDR3 nucleotides are TGTGCCAGCAGTGTAGGGACAGGGGGCCTGACTTTCTTT. The chain joins TRBV12-3 or TRBV12-4 to TRBJ1-1; TRBD1 matches at 12 bases. The trim removed 5 bases at V and 12 bases at J, leaving 7 bases unmatched. The CDR3 has 13 amino acids.

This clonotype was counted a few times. The CDR3 DNA is TGTGCCAGCAGTCAGGGTGGGGGATATGGCTACACCTTC. Translating gives CASSQGGGYGYTF. The gene calls are TRBV6-5 and TRBJ1-2; possibly TRBD1 for D (5 bases). Trimming pared 5 bases from V and 5 bases from J, leaving 12 bases between. Germline V gene lookup returns CDR1 MNHEY and CDR2 SVGAGI. The CDR3 has 13 residues.

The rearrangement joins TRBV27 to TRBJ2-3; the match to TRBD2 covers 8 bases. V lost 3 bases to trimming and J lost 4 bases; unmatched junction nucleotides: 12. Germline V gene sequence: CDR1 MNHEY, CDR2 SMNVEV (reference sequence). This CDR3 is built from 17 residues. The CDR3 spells CASSFGWAGGQADTQYF. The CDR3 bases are TGTGCCAGCAGTTTCGGGTGGGCGGGGGGCCAAGCAGATACGCAGTATTTT.

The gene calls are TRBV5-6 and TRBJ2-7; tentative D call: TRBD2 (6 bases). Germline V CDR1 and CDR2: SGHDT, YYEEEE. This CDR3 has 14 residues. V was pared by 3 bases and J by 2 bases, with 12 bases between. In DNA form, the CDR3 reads TGTGCCAGCAGCTCCCCGGGACTGACCTACGAGCAGTACTTC. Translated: CASSSPGLTYEQYF.

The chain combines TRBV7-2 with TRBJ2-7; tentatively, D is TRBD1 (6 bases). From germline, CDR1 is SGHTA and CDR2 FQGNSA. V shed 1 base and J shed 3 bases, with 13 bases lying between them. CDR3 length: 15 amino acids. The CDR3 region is CASSLEVRTDYEQYF. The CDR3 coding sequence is TGTGCCAGCAGCTTAGAAGTTCGGACAGACTACGAGCAGTACTTC.

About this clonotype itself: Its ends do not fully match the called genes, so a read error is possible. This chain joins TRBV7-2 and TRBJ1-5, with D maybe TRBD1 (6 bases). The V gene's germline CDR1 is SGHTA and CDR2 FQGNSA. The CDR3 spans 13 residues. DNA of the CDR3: TGTGCCAGCAGCCCGGGGACAAATCGGCCCCAGCATTTT. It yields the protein CASSPGTNRPQHF.

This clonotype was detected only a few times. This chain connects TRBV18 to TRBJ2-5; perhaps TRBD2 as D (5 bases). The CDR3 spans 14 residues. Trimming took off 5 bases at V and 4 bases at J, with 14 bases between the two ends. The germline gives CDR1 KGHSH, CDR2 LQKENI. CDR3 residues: CASSAGLLPETQYF. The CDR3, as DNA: TGTGCCAGCTCAGCGGGCCTACTACCAGAGACCCAGTACTTC.

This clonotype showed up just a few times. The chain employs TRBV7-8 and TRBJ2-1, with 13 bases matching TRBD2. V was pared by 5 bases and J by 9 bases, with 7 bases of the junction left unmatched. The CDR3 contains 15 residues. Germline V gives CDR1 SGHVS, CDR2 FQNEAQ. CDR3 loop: CASSRPGLAGSEQFF. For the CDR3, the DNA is TGTGCCAGCAGCCGACCGGGACTAGCGGGAAGTGAGCAGTTCTTC.

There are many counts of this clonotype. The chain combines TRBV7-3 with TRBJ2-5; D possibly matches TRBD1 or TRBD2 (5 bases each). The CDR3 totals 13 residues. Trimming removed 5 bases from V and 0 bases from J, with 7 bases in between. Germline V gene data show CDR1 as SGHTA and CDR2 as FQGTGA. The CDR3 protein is CASSPGHQETQYF. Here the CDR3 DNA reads TGTGCCAGCAGCCCGGGACACCAAGAGACCCAGTACTTC.

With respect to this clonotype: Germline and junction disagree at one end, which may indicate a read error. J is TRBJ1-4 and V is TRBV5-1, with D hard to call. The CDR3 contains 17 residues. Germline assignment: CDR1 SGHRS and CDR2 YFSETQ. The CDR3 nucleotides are TGCGCCGGCAGCTTGTCCGGCAGGCCCGCAACTAATGAAAAACTGTTTTTT. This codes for CAGSLSGRPATNEKLFF.

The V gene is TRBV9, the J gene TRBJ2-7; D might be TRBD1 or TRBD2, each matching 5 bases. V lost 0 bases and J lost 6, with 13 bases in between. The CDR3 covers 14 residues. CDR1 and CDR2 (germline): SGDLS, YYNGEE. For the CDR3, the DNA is TGTGCCAGCAGCGTAGACAGCCCTGGGGGCGAGCAGTACTTC. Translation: CASSVDSPGGEQYF. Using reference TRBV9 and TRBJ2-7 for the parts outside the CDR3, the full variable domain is DSGVTQTPKHLITATGQRVTLRCSPRSGDLSVYWYQQSLDQGLQFLIQYYNGEERAKGNILERFSAQQFPDLHSELNLSSLELGDSALYFCASSVDSPGGEQYFGPGTRLTVT.

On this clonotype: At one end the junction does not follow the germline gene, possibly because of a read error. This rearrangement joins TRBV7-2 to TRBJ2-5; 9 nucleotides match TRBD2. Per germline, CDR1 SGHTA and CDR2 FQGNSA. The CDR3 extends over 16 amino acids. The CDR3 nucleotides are TGTGCCAGCAACTTAGCGGGGGCAGGAGTCCAAGAGACCCAGTACTTC. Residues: CASNLAGAGVQETQYF.

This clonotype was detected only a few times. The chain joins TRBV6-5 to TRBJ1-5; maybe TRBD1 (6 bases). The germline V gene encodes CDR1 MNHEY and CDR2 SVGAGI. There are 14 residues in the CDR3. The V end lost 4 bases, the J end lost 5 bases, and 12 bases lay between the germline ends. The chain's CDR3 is CASSSGQYYQPQHF. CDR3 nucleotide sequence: TGTGCCAGCAGTTCCGGACAGTATTATCAGCCCCAGCATTTT.

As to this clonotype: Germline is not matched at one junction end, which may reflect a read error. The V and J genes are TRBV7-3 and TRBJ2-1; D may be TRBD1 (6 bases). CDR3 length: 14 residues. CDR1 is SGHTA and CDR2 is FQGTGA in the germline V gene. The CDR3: CASSLGMGDNERYF. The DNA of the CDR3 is TGTGCCAGCAGCTTAGGGATGGGGGACAATGAGCGGTACTTC.

The CDR3 bases are TGTGCCATCAGTGAGGTATCCGGGACAGGGTCTGGTCAGCCCCAGCATTTT. Residues: CAISEVSGTGSGQPQHF. This rearrangement joins TRBV10-3 to TRBJ1-5, with 9 bases lining up with TRBD1. The germline gives CDR1 ENHRY, CDR2 SYGVKD. This CDR3 contains 17 residues. The ends lost 2 bases at V and 6 bases at J; junction bases unmatched: 11.

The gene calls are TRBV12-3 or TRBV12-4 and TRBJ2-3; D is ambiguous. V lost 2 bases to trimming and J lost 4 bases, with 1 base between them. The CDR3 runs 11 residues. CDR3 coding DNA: TGTGCCAGCAGTTTACCAGATACGCAGTATTTT. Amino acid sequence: CASSLPDTQYF.

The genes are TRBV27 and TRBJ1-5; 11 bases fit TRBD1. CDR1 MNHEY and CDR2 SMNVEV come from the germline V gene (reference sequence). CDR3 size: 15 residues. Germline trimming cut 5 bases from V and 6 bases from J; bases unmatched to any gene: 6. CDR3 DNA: TGTGCCAGCAGTCCCCGGGACAGGGGGGCTCAGCCCCAGCATTTT. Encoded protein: CASSPRDRGAQPQHF.

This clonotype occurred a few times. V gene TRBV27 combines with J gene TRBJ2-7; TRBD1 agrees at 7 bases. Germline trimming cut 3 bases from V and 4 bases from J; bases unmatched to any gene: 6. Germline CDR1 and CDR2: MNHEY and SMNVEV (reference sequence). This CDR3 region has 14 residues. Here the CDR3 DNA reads TGTGCCAGCAGTTTGACAGGGACCTCATACGAGCAGTACTTC. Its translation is CASSLTGTSYEQYF.

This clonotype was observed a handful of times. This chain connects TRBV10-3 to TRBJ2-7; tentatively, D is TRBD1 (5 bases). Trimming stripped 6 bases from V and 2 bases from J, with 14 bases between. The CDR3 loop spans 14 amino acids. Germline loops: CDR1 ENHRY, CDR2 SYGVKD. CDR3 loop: CAIRQDVKAYEQYF. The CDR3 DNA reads TGTGCCATCAGACAGGACGTTAAAGCCTACGAGCAGTACTTC.

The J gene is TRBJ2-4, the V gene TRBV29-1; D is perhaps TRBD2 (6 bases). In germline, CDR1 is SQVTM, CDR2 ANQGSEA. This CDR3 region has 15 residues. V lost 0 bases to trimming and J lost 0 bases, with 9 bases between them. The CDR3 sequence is CSVEEVGLAKNIQYF. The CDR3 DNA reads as TGCAGCGTTGAAGAGGTGGGACTAGCCAAAAACATTCAGTACTTC.

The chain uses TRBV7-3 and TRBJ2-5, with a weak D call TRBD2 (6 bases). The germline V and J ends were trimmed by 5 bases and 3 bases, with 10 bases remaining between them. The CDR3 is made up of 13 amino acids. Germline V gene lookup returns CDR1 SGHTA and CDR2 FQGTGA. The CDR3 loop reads CASSPQREETQYF. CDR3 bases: TGTGCCAGCAGCCCCCAGCGGGAAGAGACCCAGTACTTC.

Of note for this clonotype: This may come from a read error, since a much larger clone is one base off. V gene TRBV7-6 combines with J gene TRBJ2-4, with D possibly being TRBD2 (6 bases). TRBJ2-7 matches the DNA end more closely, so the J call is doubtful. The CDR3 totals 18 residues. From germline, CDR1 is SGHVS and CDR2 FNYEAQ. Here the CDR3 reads CASSLATLSGTGAHEQYF. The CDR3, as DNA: TGTGCCAGCAGCTTAGCTACACTCTCCGGGACGGGAGCCCACGAGCAGTACTTC.

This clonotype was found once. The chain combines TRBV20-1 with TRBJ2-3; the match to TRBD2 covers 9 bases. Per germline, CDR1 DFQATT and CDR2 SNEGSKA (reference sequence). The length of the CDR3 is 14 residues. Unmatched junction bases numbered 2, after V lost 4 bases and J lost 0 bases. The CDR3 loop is CSANLAGSTDTQYF. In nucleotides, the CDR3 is TGCAGTGCTAACCTAGCGGGGAGCACAGATACGCAGTATTTT.